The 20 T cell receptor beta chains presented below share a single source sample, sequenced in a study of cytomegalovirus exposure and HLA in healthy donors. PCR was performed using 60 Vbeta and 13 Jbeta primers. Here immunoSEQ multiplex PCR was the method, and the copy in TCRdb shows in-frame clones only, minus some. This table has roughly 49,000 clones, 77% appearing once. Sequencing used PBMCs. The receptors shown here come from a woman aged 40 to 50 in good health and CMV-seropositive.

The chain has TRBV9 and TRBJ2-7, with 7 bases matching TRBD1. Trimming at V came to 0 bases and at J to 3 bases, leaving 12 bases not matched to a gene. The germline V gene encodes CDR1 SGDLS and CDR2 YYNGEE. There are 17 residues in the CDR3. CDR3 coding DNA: TGTGCCAGCAGCGTAGGTGATTCGACAGGGCTCTACTACGAGCAGTACTTC. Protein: CASSVGDSTGLYYEQYF.

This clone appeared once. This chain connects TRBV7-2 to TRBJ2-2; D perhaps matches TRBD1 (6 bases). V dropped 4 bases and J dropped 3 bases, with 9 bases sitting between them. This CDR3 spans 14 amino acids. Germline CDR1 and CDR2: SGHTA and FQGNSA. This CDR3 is CASSYNRDTGELFF. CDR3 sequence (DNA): TGTGCCAGCAGCTACAACAGGGACACCGGGGAGCTGTTTTTT. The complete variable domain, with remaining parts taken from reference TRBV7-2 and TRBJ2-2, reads GAGVSQSPSNKVTEKGKDVELRCDPISGHTALYWYRQSLGQGLEFLIYFQGNSAPDKSGLPSDRFSAERTGGSVSTLTIQRTQQEDSAVYLCASSYNRDTGELFFGEGSRLTVL.

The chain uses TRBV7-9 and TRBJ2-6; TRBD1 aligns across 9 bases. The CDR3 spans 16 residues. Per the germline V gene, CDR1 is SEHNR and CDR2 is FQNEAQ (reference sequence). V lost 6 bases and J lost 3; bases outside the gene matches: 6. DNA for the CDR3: TGTGCCAGCAGGGCACAGGGGGCGCTTGGGGCCAACGTCCTGACTTTC. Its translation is CASRAQGALGANVLTF.

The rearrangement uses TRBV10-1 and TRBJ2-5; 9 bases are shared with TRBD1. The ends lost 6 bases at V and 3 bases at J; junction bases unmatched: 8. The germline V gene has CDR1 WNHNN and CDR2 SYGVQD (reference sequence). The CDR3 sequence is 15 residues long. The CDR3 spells CASSEPDRGEETQYF. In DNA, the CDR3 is TGCGCCAGCAGCGAGCCTGACAGGGGGGAAGAGACCCAGTACTTC.

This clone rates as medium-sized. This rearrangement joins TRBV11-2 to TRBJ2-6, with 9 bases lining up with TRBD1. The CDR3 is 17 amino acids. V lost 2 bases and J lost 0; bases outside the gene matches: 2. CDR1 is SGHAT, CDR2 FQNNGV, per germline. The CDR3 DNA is TGTGCCAGCAGCTTAATGGGACAGGGCTCTGGGGCCAACGTCCTGACTTTC. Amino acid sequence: CASSLMGQGSGANVLTF.

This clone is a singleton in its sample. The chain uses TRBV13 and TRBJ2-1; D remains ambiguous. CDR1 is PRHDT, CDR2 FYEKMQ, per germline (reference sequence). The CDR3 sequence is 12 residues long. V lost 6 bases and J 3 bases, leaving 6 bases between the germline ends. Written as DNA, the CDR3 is TGTGCCAGCAGACAGAGCTACAATGAGCAGTTCTTC. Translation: CASRQSYNEQFF.

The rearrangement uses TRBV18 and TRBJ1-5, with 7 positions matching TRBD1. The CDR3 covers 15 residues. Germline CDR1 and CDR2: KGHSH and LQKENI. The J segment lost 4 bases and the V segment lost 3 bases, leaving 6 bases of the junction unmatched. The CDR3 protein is CASSPLGQENQPQHF. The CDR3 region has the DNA TGTGCCAGCTCACCCCTCGGACAGGAAAATCAGCCCCAGCATTTT.

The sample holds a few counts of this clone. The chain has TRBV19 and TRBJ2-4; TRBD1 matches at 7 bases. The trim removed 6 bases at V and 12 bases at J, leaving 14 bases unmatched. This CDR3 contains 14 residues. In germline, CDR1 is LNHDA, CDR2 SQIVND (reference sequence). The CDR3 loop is CASRSVGQAAGQYF. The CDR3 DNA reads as TGTGCCAGTAGATCCGTAGGACAGGCGGCGGGTCAGTACTTC.

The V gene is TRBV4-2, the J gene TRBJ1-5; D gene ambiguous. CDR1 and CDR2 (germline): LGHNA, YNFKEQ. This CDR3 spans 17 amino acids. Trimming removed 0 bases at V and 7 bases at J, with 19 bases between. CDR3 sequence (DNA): TGTGCCAGCAGCCAAGAAGGCTCAGGAAAAGGTCGACAGCCCCAGCATTTT. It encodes CASSQEGSGKGRQPQHF.

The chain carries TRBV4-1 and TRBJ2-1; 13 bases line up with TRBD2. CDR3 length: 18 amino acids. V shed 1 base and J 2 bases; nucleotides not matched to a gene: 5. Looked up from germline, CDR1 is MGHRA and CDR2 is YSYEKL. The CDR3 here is CASSQAGTSGVAYNEQFF. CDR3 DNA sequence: TGCGCCAGCAGCCAAGCCGGGACTAGCGGGGTCGCCTACAATGAGCAGTTCTTC.

CDR3 sequence reads: CAWSVMGGGGYTF. The CDR3 DNA sequence: TGTGCCTGGAGTGTTATGGGGGGAGGCGGCTACACCTTC. The chain links TRBV30 to TRBJ1-2; a weak D match, TRBD1 (5 bases). Germline lookup yields CDR1 GTSNPN and CDR2 SVGIG (reference sequence). Trimming pared 0 bases from V and 8 bases from J, leaving 13 bases between. The CDR3 is 13 amino acids.

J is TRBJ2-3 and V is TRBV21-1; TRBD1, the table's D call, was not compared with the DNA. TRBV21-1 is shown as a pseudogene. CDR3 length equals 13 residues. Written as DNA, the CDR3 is TGTGCCATACGGGACAGACCCCAGGAGTTGCAGTATTTT. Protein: CAIRDRPQELQYF.

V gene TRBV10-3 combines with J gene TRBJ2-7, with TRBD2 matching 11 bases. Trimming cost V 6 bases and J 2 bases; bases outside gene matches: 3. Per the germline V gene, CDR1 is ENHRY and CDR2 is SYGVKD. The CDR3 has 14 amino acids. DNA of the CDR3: TGTGCCATCAGGACGACTAGCGGGACCTACGAGCAGTACTTC. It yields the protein CAIRTTSGTYEQYF.

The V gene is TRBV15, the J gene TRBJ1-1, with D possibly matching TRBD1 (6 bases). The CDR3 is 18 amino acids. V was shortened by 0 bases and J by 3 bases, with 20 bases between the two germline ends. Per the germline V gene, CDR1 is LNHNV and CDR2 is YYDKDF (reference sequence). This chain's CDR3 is CATSRDSTGRGRDTEAFF. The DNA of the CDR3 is TGTGCCACCAGCAGAGATTCGACAGGCCGGGGAAGGGACACTGAAGCTTTCTTT.

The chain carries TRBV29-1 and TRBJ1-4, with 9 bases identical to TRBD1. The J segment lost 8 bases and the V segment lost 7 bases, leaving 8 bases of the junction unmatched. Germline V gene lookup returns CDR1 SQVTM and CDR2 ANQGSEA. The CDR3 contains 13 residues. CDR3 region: CSARDRVMEKLFF. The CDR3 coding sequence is TGCAGCGCCCGGGACAGGGTTATGGAAAAACTGTTTTTT.

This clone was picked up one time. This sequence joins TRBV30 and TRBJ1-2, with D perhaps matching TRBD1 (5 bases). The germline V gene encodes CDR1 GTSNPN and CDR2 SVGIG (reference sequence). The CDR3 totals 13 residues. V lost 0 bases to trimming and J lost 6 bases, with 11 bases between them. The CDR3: CAWSVGGVNGYTF. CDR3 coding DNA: TGTGCCTGGAGTGTCGGGGGTGTCAATGGCTACACCTTC.

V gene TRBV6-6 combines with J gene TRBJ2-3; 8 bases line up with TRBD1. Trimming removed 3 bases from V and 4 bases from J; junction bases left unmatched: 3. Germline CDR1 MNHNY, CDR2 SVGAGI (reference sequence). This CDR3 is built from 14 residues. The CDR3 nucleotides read TGTGCCAGCAGTTATGGACAGGGTTCAGATACGCAGTATTTT. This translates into CASSYGQGSDTQYF.

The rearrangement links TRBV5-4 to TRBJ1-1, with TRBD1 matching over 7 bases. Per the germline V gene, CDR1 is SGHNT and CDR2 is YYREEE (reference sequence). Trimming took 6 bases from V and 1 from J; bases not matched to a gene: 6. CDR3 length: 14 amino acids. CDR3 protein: CASTLTGRNTEAFF. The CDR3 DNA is TGTGCCAGCACCCTGACAGGGAGGAACACTGAAGCTTTCTTT.

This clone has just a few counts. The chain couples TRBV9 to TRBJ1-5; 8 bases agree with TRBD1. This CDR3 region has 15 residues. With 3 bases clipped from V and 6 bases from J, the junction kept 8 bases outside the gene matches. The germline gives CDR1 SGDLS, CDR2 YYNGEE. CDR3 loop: CASSAGRDRSQPQHF. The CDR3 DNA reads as TGTGCCAGCAGCGCCGGACGGGACAGGAGTCAGCCCCAGCATTTT.

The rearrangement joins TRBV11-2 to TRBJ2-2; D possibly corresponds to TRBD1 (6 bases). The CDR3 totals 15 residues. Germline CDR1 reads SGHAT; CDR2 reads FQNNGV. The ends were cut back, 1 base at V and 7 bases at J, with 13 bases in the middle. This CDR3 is CASSLAQGRGGELFF. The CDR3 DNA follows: TGTGCCAGCAGCTTAGCGCAGGGGAGAGGCGGGGAGCTGTTTTTT.